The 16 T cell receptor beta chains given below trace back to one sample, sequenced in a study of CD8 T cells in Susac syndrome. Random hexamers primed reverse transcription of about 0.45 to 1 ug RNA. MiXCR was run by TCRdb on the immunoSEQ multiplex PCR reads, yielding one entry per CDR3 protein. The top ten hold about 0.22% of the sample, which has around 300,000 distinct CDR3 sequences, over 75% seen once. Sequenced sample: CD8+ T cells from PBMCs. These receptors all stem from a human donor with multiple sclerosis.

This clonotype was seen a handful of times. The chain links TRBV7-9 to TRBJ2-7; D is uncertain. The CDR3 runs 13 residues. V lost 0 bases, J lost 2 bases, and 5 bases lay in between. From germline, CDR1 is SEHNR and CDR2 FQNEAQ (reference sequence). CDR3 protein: CASSLAQPYEQYF. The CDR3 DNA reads TGTGCCAGCAGCTTAGCGCAACCCTACGAGCAGTACTTC.

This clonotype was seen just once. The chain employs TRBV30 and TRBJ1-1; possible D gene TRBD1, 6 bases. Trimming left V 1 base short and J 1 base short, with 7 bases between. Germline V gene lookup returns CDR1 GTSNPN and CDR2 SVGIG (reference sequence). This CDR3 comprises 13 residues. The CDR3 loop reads CAWSEGQNTEAFF. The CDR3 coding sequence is TGTGCCTGGAGTGAGGGACAGAACACTGAAGCTTTCTTT.

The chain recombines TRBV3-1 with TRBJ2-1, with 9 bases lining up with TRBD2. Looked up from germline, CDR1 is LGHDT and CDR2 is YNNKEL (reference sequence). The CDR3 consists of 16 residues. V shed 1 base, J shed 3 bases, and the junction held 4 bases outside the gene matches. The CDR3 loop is CASSQVSSGGYNEQFF. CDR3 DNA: TGTGCCAGCAGCCAAGTTAGTAGCGGGGGCTACAATGAGCAGTTCTTC.

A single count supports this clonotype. CDR3: CASSYSGTRDTEAFF. In nucleotides, the CDR3 is TGTGCCAGCAGTTACTCCGGGACGCGAGACACTGAAGCTTTCTTT. V usage is TRBV7-9 and J usage is TRBJ1-1; TRBD1 is a possible D gene (5 bases). CDR3 size: 15 residues. From germline, CDR1 is SEHNR and CDR2 FQNEAQ (reference sequence). Trimming took off 6 bases at V and 3 bases at J, with 17 bases between the two ends. The full variable domain, completed using reference TRBV7-9 and TRBJ1-1, is DTGVSQNPRHKITKRGQNVTFRCDPISEHNRLYWYRQTLGQGPEFLTYFQNEAQLEKSRLLSDRFSAERPKGSFSTLEIQRTEQGDSAMYLCASSYSGTRDTEAFFGQGTRLTVV.

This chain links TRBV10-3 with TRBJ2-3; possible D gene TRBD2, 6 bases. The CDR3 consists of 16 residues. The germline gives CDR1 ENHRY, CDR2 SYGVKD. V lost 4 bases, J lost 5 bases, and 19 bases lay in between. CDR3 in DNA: TGTGCCATCAGTGCCGTCCCGTCGGGAGCTGGAGATACGCAGTATTTT. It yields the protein CAISAVPSGAGDTQYF.

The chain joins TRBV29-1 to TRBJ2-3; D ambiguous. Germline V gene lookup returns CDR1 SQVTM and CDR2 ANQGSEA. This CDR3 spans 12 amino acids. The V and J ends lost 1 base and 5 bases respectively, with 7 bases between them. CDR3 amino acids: CSVEGIEDTQYF. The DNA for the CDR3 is TGCAGCGTTGAAGGAATAGAAGATACGCAGTATTTT.

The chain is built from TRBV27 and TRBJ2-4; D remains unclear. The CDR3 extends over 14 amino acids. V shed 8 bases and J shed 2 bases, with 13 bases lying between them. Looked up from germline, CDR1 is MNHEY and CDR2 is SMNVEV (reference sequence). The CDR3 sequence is CASASHRTKNIQYF. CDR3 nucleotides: TGTGCCAGCGCCTCCCACAGAACCAAAAACATTCAGTACTTC.

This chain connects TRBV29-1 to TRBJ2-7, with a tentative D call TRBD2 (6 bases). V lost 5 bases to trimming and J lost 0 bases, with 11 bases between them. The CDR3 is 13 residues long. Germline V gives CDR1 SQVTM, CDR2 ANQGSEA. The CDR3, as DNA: TGCAGCGTTCGCGGGACGGCCTCCTACGAGCAGTACTTC. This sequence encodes CSVRGTASYEQYF.

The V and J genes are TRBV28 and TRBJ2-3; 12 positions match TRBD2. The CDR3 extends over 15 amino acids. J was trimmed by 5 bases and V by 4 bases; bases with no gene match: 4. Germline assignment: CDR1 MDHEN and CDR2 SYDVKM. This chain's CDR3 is CASSSRTSGIDTQYF. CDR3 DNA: TGTGCCAGCAGTTCCCGGACTAGCGGGATAGATACGCAGTATTTT.

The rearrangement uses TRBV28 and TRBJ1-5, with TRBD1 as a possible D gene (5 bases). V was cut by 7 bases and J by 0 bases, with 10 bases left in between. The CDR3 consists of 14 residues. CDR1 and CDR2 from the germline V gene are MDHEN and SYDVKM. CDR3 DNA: TGTGCCAGCAACTGGGGGGTTAGCAATCAGCCCCAGCATTTT. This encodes CASNWGVSNQPQHF.

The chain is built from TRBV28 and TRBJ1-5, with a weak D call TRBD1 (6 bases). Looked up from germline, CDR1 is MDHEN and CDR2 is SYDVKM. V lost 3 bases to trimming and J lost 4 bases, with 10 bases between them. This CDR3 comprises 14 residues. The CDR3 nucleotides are TGTGCCAGCAGTTTTCAGGGGTGGAATCAGCCCCAGCATTTT. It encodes CASSFQGWNQPQHF.

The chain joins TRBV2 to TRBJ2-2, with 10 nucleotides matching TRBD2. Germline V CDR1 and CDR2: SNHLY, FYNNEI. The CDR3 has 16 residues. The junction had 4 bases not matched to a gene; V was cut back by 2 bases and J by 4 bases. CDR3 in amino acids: CASSERLAGATGELFF. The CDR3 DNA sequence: TGTGCCAGCAGTGAAAGGCTAGCGGGAGCCACCGGGGAGCTGTTTTTT.

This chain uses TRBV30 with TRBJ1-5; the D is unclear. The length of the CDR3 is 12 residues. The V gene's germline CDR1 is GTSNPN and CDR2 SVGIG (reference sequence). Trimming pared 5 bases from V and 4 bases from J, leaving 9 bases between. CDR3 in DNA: TGTGCCTGGTCCCCTACGAATCAGCCCCAGCATTTT. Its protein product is CAWSPTNQPQHF.

Here the CDR3 reads CASSLVWGANQPQHF. In DNA, the CDR3 is TGTGCCAGCAGCTTAGTTTGGGGGGCTAATCAGCCCCAGCATTTT. The chain uses TRBV7-2 and TRBJ1-5; tentative D call: TRBD1 (6 bases). The length of the CDR3 is 15 residues. V dropped 1 base and J dropped 4 bases, with 11 bases sitting between them. From germline, CDR1 is SGHTA and CDR2 FQGNSA.

Here the CDR3 reads CASSQEGTGTYEQYF. The CDR3 nucleotides are TGCGCCAGCAGCCAAGAGGGGACAGGGACCTACGAGCAGTACTTC. The V gene is TRBV4-3, the J gene TRBJ2-7; 9 bases are a match to TRBD1. The germline CDR1 and CDR2 sequences are LGHNA and YSLEER. CDR3 length: 15 residues. The V gene end was trimmed by 0 bases and the J gene end by 2 bases; junction bases not matched to a gene: 2.

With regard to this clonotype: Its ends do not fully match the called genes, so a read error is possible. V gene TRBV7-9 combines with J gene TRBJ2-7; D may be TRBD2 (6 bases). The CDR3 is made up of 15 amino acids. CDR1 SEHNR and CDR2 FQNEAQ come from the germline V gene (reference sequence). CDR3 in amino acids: CASSLILAPTYKQYF. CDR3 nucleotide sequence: TGTGCCAGCAGCTTAATTCTAGCGCCAACCTACAAGCAGTACTTC. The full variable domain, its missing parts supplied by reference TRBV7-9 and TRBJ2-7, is DTGVSQNPRHKITKRGQNVTFRCDPISEHNRLYWYRQTLGQGPEFLTYFQNEAQLEKSRLLSDRFSAERPKGSFSTLEIQRTEQGDSAMYLCASSLILAPTYKQYFGPGTRLTVT.